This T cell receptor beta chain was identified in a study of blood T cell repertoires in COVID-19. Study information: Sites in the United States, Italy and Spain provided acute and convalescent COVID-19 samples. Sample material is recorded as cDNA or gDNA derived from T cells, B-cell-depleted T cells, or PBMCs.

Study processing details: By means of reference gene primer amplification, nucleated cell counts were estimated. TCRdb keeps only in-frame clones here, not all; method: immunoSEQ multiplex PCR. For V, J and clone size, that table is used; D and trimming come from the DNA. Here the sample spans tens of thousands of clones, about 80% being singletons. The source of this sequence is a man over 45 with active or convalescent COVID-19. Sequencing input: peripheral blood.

The CDR3 sequence: CAMPREIATYEQYF. In nucleotides, the CDR3 is TGTGCCATGCCTCGGGAGATAGCGACCTACGAGCAGTACTTC. J is TRBJ2-7 and V is TRBV10-3, with D possibly being TRBD2 (6 bases). Germline V CDR1 and CDR2: ENHRY, SYGVKD. The CDR3 length is 14 residues. V dropped 9 bases and J dropped 2 bases, with 17 bases sitting between them.